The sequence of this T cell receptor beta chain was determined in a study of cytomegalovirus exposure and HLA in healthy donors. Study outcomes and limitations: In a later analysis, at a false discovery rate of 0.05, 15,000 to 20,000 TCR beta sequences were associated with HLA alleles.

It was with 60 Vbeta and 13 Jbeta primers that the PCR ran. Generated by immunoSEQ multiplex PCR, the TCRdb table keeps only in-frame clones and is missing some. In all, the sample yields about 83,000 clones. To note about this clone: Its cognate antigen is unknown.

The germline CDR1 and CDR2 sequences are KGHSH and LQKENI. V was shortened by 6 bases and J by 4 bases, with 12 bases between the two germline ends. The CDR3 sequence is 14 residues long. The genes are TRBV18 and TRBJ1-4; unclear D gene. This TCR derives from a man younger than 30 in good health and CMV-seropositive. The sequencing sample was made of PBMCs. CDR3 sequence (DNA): TGTGCCAGCTCTAAAGCCGTGCTTAATGAAAAACTGTTTTTT. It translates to CASSKAVLNEKLFF.